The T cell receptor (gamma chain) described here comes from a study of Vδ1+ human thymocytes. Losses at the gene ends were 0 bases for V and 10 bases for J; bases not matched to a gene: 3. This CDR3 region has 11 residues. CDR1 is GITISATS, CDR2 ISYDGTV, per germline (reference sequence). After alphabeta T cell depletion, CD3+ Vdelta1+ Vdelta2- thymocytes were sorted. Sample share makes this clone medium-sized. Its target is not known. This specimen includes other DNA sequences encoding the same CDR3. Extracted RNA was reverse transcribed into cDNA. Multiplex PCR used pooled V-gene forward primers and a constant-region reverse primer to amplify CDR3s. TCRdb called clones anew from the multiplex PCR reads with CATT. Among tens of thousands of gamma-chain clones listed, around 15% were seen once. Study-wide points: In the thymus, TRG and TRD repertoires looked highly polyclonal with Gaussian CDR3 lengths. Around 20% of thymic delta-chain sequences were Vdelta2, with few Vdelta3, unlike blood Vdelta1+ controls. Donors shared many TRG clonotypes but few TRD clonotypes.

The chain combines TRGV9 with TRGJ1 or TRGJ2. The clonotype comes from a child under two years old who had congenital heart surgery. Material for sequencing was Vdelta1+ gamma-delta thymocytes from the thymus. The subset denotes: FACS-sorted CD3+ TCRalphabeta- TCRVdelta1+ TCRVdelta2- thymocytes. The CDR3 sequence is CALWEVRKKLF. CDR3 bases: TGTGCCTTGTGGGAGGTGCGGAAGAAACTCTTT.